A selection of T cell receptor beta chains follows, all from one sample in a study of shared clonotypes between healthy human individuals. TCRdb's copy holds only in-frame clones and misses some; the assay was immunoSEQ multiplex PCR. Of about 1.1 million clones in the sample, more than 75% are singletons; the top ten hold 0.6% to 0.75%. Sequences were obtained from memory CD4+ T cells from PBMCs. The receptors derive from a man aged 18 to 30 in good health. Some clones in this sample may be carry-over from other donors' samples. CDR3s include the opening cysteine and the closing phenylalanine or tryptophan. Each record gives: clone size, V gene, D gene, J gene, CDR3 length, CDR3 DNA, CDR3 protein. The D gene is left open where the match is weak. Part of the rows lack a size; the others show once, few, many or a class for expanded clones.

many	TRBV11-2	.	TRBJ1-1	16	TGTGCCAGCAGCTCTAAACCGGGACACGAGAACACTGAAGCTTTCTTT	CASSSKPGHENTEAFF
.	TRBV6-5	.	TRBJ1-1	14	TGTGCCAGCAGTTACTGGGGTCGGGGGACTGAAGCTTTCTTT	CASSYWGRGTEAFF
.	TRBV28	.	TRBJ1-1	13	TGTGCCAGCAGTTTAGGAGGGGACACTGAAGCTTTCTTT	CASSLGGDTEAFF
.	TRBV5-1	.	TRBJ2-1	16	TGCGCCAGCAGCCAACTAGGCGGAAGCTCCTACAATGAGCAGTTCTTC	CASSQLGGSSYNEQFF
few	TRBV6-5	TRBD2	TRBJ2-3	14	TGTGCCAGCAGGCAAGCGGGGGGCACAGATACGCAGTATTTT	CASRQAGGTDTQYF
.	TRBV13	.	TRBJ1-4	16	TGTGCCAGCAGCTCCAGGGCGGCCTACCCCTATGAAAAACTGTTTTTT	CASSSRAAYPYEKLFF
few	TRBV19	.	TRBJ2-3	14	TGTGCCAGTAGTATAGGCCTTAGGTCAGATACGCAGTATTTT	CASSIGLRSDTQYF
few	TRBV27	TRBD1	TRBJ1-2	14	TGTGCCAGCAGGGATCCGGGACAGAACTATGGCTACACCTTC	CASRDPGQNYGYTF
.	TRBV18	.	TRBJ1-2	14	TGTGCCAGCTCACCCCGGACCGAGAACTATGGCTACACCTTC	CASSPRTENYGYTF
.	TRBV28	.	TRBJ2-7	14	TGTGCCAGCGGTCGAGCGGGACAGCATTACGAGCAGTACTTC	CASGRAGQHYEQYF
.	TRBV7-9	.	TRBJ2-7	10	TGTGCCTCCCTCGAATACGAGCAGTACTTC	CASLEYEQYF
.	TRBV25-1	.	TRBJ1-4	12	TGTGCCAGCAGGACCTCTAATGAAAAACTGTTTTTT	CASRTSNEKLFF
.	TRBV19	.	TRBJ2-3	19	TGTGCCAGTAGTATAATACGGGGAGGCAGACCTAAACCCACAGATACGCAGTATTTT	CASSIIRGGRPKPTDTQYF
.	TRBV7-2	TRBD2	TRBJ2-5	15	TGTGCCAGCAGCTTAAGCGGGAGTAGGGCGGAGACCCAGTACTTC	CASSLSGSRAETQYF
.	TRBV28	.	TRBJ1-2	13	TGTGCCAGCAGAAGACAGTTGACCTATGGCTACACCTTC	CASRRQLTYGYTF
.	TRBV7-2	TRBD1	TRBJ2-5	15	TGTGCCAGCAGTAAGACAGGGGGGAGGACGGAGACCCAGTACTTC	CASSKTGGRTETQYF
.	TRBV28	TRBD1	TRBJ1-5	13	TGTGCCAGCTCCACAGGGGGCAATCAGCCCCAGCATTTT	CASSTGGNQPQHF
.	TRBV4-3	TRBD1	TRBJ2-7	16	TGCGCCAGCAGCCAAGATCTCTGGACAGGTCCCCACGAGCAGTACTTC	CASSQDLWTGPHEQYF
.	TRBV7-3	TRBD1	TRBJ2-6	18	TGTGCCAGCAGCTTAATGGGACAGGGAGCATCTGGGGCCAACGTCCTGACTTTC	CASSLMGQGASGANVLTF
few	TRBV27	.	TRBJ1-1	13	TGTGCCAGCAGTTTATCAGCCGGGACTGGGGCTTTCTTT	CASSLSAGTGAFF
.	TRBV19	.	TRBJ1-5	15	TGTGCCAGTAGTATGTTACGGAATAGCAATCAGCCCCAGCATTTT	CASSMLRNSNQPQHF
.	TRBV6-1	TRBD2	TRBJ2-5	17	TGTGCCAGCAGGGAAGGTCTAGCGGGAGGAAGGCAAGAGACCCAGTACTTC	CASREGLAGGRQETQYF
.	TRBV5-1	.	TRBJ2-2	14	TGCGCCAGCAGTTTAGACAGTTGGTCCGGGGAGCTGTTTTTT	CASSLDSWSGELFF
few	TRBV9	TRBD1	TRBJ1-2	15	TGTGCCAGCAGCGTTACGACAGGGATGGACTATGGCTACACCTTC	CASSVTTGMDYGYTF
.	TRBV7-9	.	TRBJ2-1	13	TGTGCCAGCAGCTTTGACAGGCCCAATGAGCAGTTCTTC	CASSFDRPNEQFF